Following are 5 T cell receptor beta chains from one sample sequenced in a study of blood T cells in healthy people across ages. The second PCR ran roughly 6 to 11 cycles with a sample-barcoded 5' primer and J-beta primers. TCRdb re-derived calls from the 5' RACE reads in MiXCR, one entry per CDR3 protein. Found here are about 690,000 distinct CDR3 sequences, approximately 40% of them singletons; the top ten hold approximately 29%. Material: blood. Receptors were obtained from a man at least 80 years old in good health.

This clonotype was seen only a few times. This chain joins TRBV15 and TRBJ2-4; no clear D gene. Germline loops: CDR1 LNHNV, CDR2 YYDKDF (reference sequence). The length of the CDR3 is 12 residues. V was clipped by 1 base and J by 13 bases, with 11 bases between them. The chain's CDR3 is CATSRVRNEQYF. The CDR3 DNA is TGTGCCACCAGCAGAGTGAGGAATGAGCAGTACTTC.

The chain employs TRBV7-2 and TRBJ2-7; 7 bases agree with TRBD2. This CDR3 region has 15 residues. The ends lost 5 bases at V and 3 bases at J; junction bases unmatched: 10. Germline V gives CDR1 SGHTA, CDR2 FQGNSA. In DNA, the CDR3 is TGTGCCAGCAGCCTCCGCCCCGGGGGGAACTACGAGCAGTACTTC. It encodes CASSLRPGGNYEQYF.

The chain links TRBV3-1 to TRBJ2-1; 7 nucleotides align to TRBD2. The DNA matches TRBJ2-7 better at its end, which makes the J call doubtful. The germline V gene encodes CDR1 LGHDT and CDR2 YNNKEL (reference sequence). The length of the CDR3 is 16 residues. The CDR3 coding sequence is TGTGCCAGCAGCACACTAAATAGCGGGCCCTACAATGAGCAGTACTTC. It yields the protein CASSTLNSGPYNEQYF.

J is TRBJ2-7 and V is TRBV10-3, with TRBD1 matching 9 bases. V dropped 5 bases and J dropped 0; count of bases not matched to a gene: 2. This CDR3 is 14 amino acids long. Looked up from germline, CDR1 is ENHRY and CDR2 is SYGVKD. The CDR3 bases are TGTGCCATCAGTCCGGGACAGGGCTCCTACGAGCAGTACTTC. It encodes CAISPGQGSYEQYF.

The CDR3 DNA is TGCAGCCCTCTTACCATACTCGCGGGGGGCCCCAGTGAGCAGTTCTTC. Translated: CSPLTILAGGPSEQFF. The chain combines TRBV20-1 with TRBJ2-1, with 8 bases fitting TRBD2. CDR1 is DFQATT, CDR2 SNEGSKA, per germline (reference sequence). The CDR3 is 16 residues long.